The sample holds a few counts of the clone carrying this T cell receptor beta chain. What it recognizes is unknown. Together with a sample-barcoded 5' primer, a J-beta primer mix was included in a second PCR lasting about 7 to 11 cycles. All samples yielded 2.5 million or more CDR3-containing paired-end reads. TCRdb called the 5' RACE reads again in MiXCR, with one record for every CDR3 protein. The sample carries around 1,500,000 distinct CDR3 sequences, 28% recorded once. The CDR3 runs to 15 residues. Looked up from germline, CDR1 is LGHDT and CDR2 is YNNKEL (reference sequence). V lost 1 base and J lost 6, with 16 bases in between. The data belong to a study of blood T cells in healthy people across ages. Study outcomes and limitations: In older individuals, TCR beta diversity per million T cells was lower, falling roughly linearly with age.

This chain connects TRBV3-1 to TRBJ2-7; possible D gene TRBD2, 7 bases. The sample comprised blood. The receptor was isolated from a young woman in good health. The CDR3 DNA is TGTGCCAGCAGCCAAGCGGGCGGGGGCCCTGCCGAGCAGTACTTC. This gives the protein CASSQAGGGPAEQYF.